What follows describes a single TCR beta chain. The target antigen is unknown. This specimen comes from a study of cytomegalovirus exposure and HLA in healthy donors. The primer mix had 60 Vbeta and 13 Jbeta primers. Produced via immunoSEQ multiplex PCR; TCRdb's table is partial and in-frame only. Of over 90,000 clones listed, roughly 79% are singletons. Study-wide points: A few chains linked to CMV were shown in vitro to be specific for CMV antigens. Most TCR sequences were uncommon, yet certain public TCRs appeared in many donors.

The specimen sequenced was PBMCs. The clonotype comes from a woman in her 70s in good health and CMV-seropositive.

The CDR3 region is CSARVTGTQHF. In nucleotides, the CDR3 is TGCAGTGCTAGAGTAACGGGGACCCAGCATTTT. The chain joins TRBV20-1 to TRBJ1-5; D ambiguous. The CDR3 sequence is 11 residues long. The germline V and J ends were trimmed by 1 base and 11 bases, with 9 bases remaining between them. CDR1 is DFQATT, CDR2 SNEGSKA, per germline (reference sequence).